This T cell receptor beta chain was sequenced in a study of CD8 T cells in Susac syndrome. The RNA input was about 0.5 to 1 ug, and it was reverse transcribed with random hexamers. The TCR beta CDR3 was amplified by immunoSEQ multiplex PCR across 54 Vbeta, 13 Jbeta. TCRdb re-derived calls from the immunoSEQ multiplex PCR reads in MiXCR, one entry per CDR3 protein. The table includes 100,000 to 110,000 distinct CDR3 sequences, around 95% detected once. Negative isolation yielded CD4+ and CD8+ T cells, and FACS enriched TEMRA cells. V shed 4 bases and J shed 5 bases, with 8 bases lying between them. Per the germline V gene, CDR1 is SGHAT and CDR2 is FQNNGV. This CDR3 has 12 residues.

The chain joins TRBV11-2 to TRBJ2-5; D uncertain. The origin of this receptor is a human donor with Susac syndrome. The material sequenced was CD8+ T cells from PBMCs. In nucleotides, the CDR3 is TGTGCCAGCAGCTCCCTTAGGGAGACCCAGTACTTC. Its protein product is CASSSLRETQYF. The full variable domain, completed using reference TRBV11-2 and TRBJ2-5, is EAGVAQSPRYKIIEKRQSVAFWCNPISGHATLYWYQQILGQGPKLLIQFQNNGVVDDSQLPKDRFSAERLKGVDSTLKIQPAKLEDSAVYLCASSSLRETQYFGPGTRLLVL.